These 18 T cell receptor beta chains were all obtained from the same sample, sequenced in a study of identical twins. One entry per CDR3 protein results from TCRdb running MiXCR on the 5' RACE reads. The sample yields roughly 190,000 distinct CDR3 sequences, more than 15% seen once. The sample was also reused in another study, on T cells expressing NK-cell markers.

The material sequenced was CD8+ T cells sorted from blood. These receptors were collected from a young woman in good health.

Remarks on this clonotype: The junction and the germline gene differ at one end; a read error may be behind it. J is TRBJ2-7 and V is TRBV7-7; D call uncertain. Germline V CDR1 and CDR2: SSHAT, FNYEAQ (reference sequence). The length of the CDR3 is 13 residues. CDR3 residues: CASSDSTRTKQYF. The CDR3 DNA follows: TGTGCTAGCAGTGATTCTACGCGAACGAAGCAGTACTTC. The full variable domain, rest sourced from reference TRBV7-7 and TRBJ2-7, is GAGVSQSPRYKVTKRGQDVTLRCDPISSHATLYWYQQALGQGPEFLTYFNYEAQPDKSGLPSDRFSAERPEGSISTLTIQRTEQRDSAMYRCASSDSTRTKQYFGPGTRLTVT.

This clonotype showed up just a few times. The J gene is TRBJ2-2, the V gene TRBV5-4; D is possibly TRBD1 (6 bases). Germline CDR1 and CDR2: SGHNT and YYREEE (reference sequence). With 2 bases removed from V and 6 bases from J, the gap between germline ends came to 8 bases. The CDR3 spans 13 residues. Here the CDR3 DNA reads TGTGCCAGCAGCTTCAAGGGGGCCGGGGAGCTGTTTTTT. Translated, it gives CASSFKGAGELFF.

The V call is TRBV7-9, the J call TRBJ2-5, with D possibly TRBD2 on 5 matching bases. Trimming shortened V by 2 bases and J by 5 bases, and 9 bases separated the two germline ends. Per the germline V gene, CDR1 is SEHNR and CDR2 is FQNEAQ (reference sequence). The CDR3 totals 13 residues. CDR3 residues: CASSLTSFETQYF. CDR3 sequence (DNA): TGTGCCAGCAGCTTAACTAGTTTTGAGACCCAGTACTTC.

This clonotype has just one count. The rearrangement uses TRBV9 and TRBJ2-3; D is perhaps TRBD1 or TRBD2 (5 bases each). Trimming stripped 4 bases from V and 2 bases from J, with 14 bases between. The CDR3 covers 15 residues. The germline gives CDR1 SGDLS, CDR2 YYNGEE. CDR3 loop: CASSPQGAPTDTQYF. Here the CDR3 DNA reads TGTGCCAGCAGCCCCCAGGGAGCCCCCACAGATACGCAGTATTTT.

The CDR3 DNA sequence: TGTGCCAGCAGCCCAACTTACGGACTAGCGGGTCCGTACAATGAGCAGTTCTTC. Translated, it gives CASSPTYGLAGPYNEQFF. The rearrangement uses TRBV7-8 and TRBJ2-1, with 11 bases aligning to TRBD2. The CDR3 is made up of 18 amino acids. Germline CDR1 is SGHVS and CDR2 is FQNEAQ. The ends lost 5 bases at V and 4 bases at J; junction bases unmatched: 13.

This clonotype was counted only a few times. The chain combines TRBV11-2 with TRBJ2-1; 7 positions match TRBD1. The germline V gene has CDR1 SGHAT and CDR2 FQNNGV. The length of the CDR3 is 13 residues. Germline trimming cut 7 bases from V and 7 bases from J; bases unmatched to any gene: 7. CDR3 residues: CASNPTGVNEQFF. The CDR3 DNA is TGTGCCAGCAACCCCACAGGGGTAAATGAGCAGTTCTTC.

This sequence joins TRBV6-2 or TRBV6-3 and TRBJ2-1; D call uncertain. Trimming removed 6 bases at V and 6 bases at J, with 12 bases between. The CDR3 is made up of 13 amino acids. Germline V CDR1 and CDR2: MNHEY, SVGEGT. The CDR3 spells CASSYLDGNEQFF. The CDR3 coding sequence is TGTGCCAGCAGCTACCTGGACGGCAATGAGCAGTTCTTC.

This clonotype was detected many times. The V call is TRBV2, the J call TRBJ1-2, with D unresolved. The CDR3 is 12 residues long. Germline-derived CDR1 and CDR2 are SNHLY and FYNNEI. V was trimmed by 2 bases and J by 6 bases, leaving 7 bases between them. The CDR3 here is CASSEHADGYTF. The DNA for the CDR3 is TGTGCCAGCAGTGAACATGCTGATGGCTACACCTTC.

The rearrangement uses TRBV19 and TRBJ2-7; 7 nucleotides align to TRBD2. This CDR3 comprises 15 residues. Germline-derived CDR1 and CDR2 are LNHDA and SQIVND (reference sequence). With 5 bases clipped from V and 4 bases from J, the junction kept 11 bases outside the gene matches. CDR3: CASSDGLGRRYEQYF. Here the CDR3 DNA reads TGTGCCAGTAGTGACGGACTAGGCCGCCGGTACGAGCAGTACTTC.

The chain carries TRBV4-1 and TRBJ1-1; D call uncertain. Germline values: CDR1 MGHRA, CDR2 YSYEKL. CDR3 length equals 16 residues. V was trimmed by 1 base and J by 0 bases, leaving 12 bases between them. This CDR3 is CASSQVPRRVNTEAFF. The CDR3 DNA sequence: TGCGCCAGCAGCCAAGTTCCGAGACGGGTGAACACTGAAGCTTTCTTT.

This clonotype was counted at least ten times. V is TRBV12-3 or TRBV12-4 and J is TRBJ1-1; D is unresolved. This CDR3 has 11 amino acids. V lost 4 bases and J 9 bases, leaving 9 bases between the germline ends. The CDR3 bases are TGTGCCAGCAGTTCCGAGGGTAAAGCTTTCTTT. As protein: CASSSEGKAFF.

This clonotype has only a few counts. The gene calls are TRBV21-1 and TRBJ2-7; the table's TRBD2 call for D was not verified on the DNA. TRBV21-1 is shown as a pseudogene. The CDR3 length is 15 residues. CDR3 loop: CASSNPPPNLYEQYF. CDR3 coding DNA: TGTGCCAGCAGCAACCCCCCGCCCAATCTCTACGAGCAGTACTTC.

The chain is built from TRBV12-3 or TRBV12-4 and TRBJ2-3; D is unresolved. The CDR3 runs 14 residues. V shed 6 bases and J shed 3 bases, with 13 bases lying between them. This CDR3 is CASSQPSGTDTQYF. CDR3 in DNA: TGTGCCAGCAGCCAACCCTCCGGTACAGATACGCAGTATTTT.

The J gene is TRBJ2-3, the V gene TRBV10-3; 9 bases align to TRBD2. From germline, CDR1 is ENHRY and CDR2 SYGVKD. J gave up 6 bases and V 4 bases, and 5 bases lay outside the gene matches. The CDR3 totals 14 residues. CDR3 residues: CAISGSGSGDTQYF. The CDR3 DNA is TGTGCCATCAGTGGTAGCGGGAGCGGGGATACGCAGTATTTT.

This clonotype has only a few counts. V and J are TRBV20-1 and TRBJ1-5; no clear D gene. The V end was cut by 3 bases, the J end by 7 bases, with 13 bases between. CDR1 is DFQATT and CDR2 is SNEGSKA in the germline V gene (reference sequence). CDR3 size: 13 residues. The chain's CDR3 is CSARTPGEQPQHF. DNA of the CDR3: TGCAGTGCTAGGACTCCGGGAGAACAGCCCCAGCATTTT.

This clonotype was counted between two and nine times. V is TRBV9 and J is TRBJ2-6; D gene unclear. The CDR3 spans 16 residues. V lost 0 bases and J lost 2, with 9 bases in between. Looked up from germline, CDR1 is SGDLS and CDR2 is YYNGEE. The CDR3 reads CASSVEGYAGANVLTF. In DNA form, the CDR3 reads TGTGCCAGCAGCGTAGAAGGGTACGCTGGGGCCAACGTCCTGACTTTC.

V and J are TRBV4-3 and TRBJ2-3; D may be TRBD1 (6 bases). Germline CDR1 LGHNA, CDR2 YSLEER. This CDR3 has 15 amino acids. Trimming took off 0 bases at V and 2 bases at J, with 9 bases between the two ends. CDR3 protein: CASSQEDRTTDTQYF. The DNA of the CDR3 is TGCGCCAGCAGCCAAGAGGACAGAACCACAGATACGCAGTATTTT.

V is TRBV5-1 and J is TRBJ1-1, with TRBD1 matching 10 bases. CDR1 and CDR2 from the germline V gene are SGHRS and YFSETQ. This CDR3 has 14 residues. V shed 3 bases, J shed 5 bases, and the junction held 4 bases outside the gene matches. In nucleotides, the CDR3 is TGCGCCAGCAGCTCCGGGACAGGGGTAACTGAAGCTTTCTTT. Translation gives CASSSGTGVTEAFF. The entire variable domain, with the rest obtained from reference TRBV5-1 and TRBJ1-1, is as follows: KAGVTQTPRYLIKTRGQQVTLSCSPISGHRSVSWYQQTPGQGLQFLFEYFSETQRNKGNFPGRFSGRQFSNSRSEMNVSTLELGDSALYLCASSSGTGVTEAFFGQGTRLTVV.